These 6 T cell receptor beta chains share one sample of origin, sequenced in a study of blood T cell repertoires in COVID-19. The method was immunoSEQ multiplex PCR; TCRdb's version includes in-frame clones alone and lacks a portion of them. The sample includes approximately 90,000 clones, 75% to 85% of them seen just once. Sequencing used peripheral blood. The receptors were gathered from a man in his 60s with acute or convalescent COVID-19.

The V call is TRBV25-1, the J call TRBJ1-2, with D possibly matching TRBD1 (5 bases). V was trimmed by 5 bases and J by 4 bases, leaving 14 bases between them. The CDR3 is 14 residues long. CDR1 MGHDK and CDR2 SYGVNS come from the germline V gene. The CDR3 nucleotides are TGTGCCAGCAGTCTCTCGGGGGTCCGCTATGGCTACACCTTC. It codes for CASSLSGVRYGYTF.

The V call is TRBV30, the J call TRBJ1-6, with D possibly being TRBD1 (6 bases). Germline CDR1 and CDR2: GTSNPN and SVGIG (reference sequence). V was pared by 4 bases and J by 11 bases, with 21 bases between. This CDR3 contains 15 residues. CDR3 sequence: CAWNFQTGRGAPLHF. CDR3 sequence (DNA): TGTGCCTGGAATTTCCAAACAGGGCGAGGGGCACCCCTCCACTTT.

As for this clone: The CDR3 does not close with the conserved phenylalanine or tryptophan, likely indicating a read error. The DNA is omitted, as the CDR3 cannot be located on it reliably, and the CDR3 follows TCRdb's listing. This chain uses TRBV7-9 with TRBJ1-3. Germline V gives CDR1 SEHNR, CDR2 FQNEAQ (reference sequence). Inclusive of both ends, the CDR3 amounts to 12 amino acids. CDR3: CASSLDTLRVDS.

The chain uses TRBV10-3 and TRBJ1-3; D remains unclear. CDR1 and CDR2 (germline): ENHRY, SYGVKD. The CDR3 extends over 13 amino acids. V was cut by 7 bases and J by 0 bases, with 7 bases left in between. CDR3: CAITSSSGNTIYF. The CDR3, as DNA: TGTGCCATCACTTCCAGCTCTGGAAACACCATATATTTT.

V gene TRBV5-4 combines with J gene TRBJ2-3; 10 bases map to TRBD2. From germline, CDR1 is SGHNT and CDR2 YYREEE (reference sequence). With V trimmed by 4 bases and J by 3 bases, 5 bases remained unmatched. This CDR3 has 15 residues. The CDR3 region has the DNA TGTGCCAGCAGCAGAGCGGGGGGGAAGACAGATACGCAGTATTTT. Translation: CASSRAGGKTDTQYF. The entire variable domain, with the rest obtained from reference TRBV5-4 and TRBJ2-3, is as follows: ETGVTQSPTHLIKTRGQQVTLRCSSQSGHNTVSWYQQALGQGPQFIFQYYREEENGRGNFPPRFSGLQFPNYSSELNVNALELDDSALYLCASSRAGGKTDTQYFGPGTRLTVL.

The chain couples TRBV11-2 to TRBJ2-1; possible D gene TRBD1, 6 bases. The CDR3 runs to 16 residues. V lost 2 bases and J 0 bases, leaving 11 bases between the germline ends. Looked up from germline, CDR1 is SGHAT and CDR2 is FQNNGV. The chain's CDR3 is CASSLFRGGSYNEQFF. DNA for the CDR3: TGTGCCAGCAGCTTATTTCGAGGGGGCTCCTACAATGAGCAGTTCTTC. The variable domain in full, completed from reference TRBV11-2 and TRBJ2-1, reads EAGVAQSPRYKIIEKRQSVAFWCNPISGHATLYWYQQILGQGPKLLIQFQNNGVVDDSQLPKDRFSAERLKGVDSTLKIQPAKLEDSAVYLCASSLFRGGSYNEQFFGPGTRLTVL.